Presented here are 32 T cell receptor beta chains from one specimen sequenced in a study of cytomegalovirus exposure and HLA in healthy donors. Libraries were prepared by immunoSEQ multiplex PCR; TCRdb keeps only in-frame clonotypes and omits some of them. The profile covers 98,000 or so clones, with 70% to 90% appearing a single time and roughly 3% taken by the ten largest. The sample was PBMCs. The source of these receptors is a woman in her late teens or twenties in good health and CMV-seronegative.

This chain uses TRBV11-2 with TRBJ1-4; no definite D call. This CDR3 comprises 13 residues. V was shortened by 2 bases and J by 7 bases, with 8 bases between the two germline ends. Per the germline V gene, CDR1 is SGHAT and CDR2 is FQNNGV. DNA for the CDR3: TGTGCCAGCAGCTTAATTGAGGGTGAAAAACTGTTTTTT. Translating it yields CASSLIEGEKLFF. The variable domain in full, with the rest retrieved from reference TRBV11-2 and TRBJ1-4, is EAGVAQSPRYKIIEKRQSVAFWCNPISGHATLYWYQQILGQGPKLLIQFQNNGVVDDSQLPKDRFSAERLKGVDSTLKIQPAKLEDSAVYLCASSLIEGEKLFFGSGTQLSVL.

The V gene is TRBV2, the J gene TRBJ2-3, with no clear D. The CDR3 covers 13 residues. CDR1 is SNHLY, CDR2 FYNNEI, per germline. V shed 7 bases and J shed 0 bases, with 8 bases lying between them. This CDR3 reads CASIVVSTDTQYF. The CDR3 nucleotides are TGTGCCAGCATAGTGGTTAGCACAGATACGCAGTATTTT.

The chain joins TRBV29-1 to TRBJ1-1; 9 bases are shared with TRBD1. CDR1 and CDR2 (germline): SQVTM, ANQGSEA. The CDR3 loop spans 13 amino acids. V lost 7 bases to trimming and J lost 5 bases; unmatched junction nucleotides: 8. Written as DNA, the CDR3 is TGCAGCGCCGACAGGGGGGAGGCTACTGAAGCTTTCTTT. Translated, it gives CSADRGEATEAFF.

This rearrangement joins TRBV25-1 to TRBJ1-1, with 9 bases that match TRBD1. The CDR3 has 18 amino acids. Germline CDR1 is MGHDK and CDR2 is SYGVNS. Trimming took 1 base from V and 6 from J; bases not matched to a gene: 15. The CDR3 DNA reads as TGTGCCAGCAGTGAATTAGGCCGGGACAGGGTCCGACTTCCTGAAGCTTTCTTT. Encoded protein: CASSELGRDRVRLPEAFF.

This clone was seen only once. The chain employs TRBV5-4 and TRBJ2-7, with 8 positions matching TRBD1. The germline CDR1 and CDR2 sequences are SGHNT and YYREEE (reference sequence). CDR3 length: 14 amino acids. Trimming at V came to 4 bases and at J to 6 bases, leaving 9 bases not matched to a gene. CDR3 amino acids: CASSPRQGLSEQYF. The CDR3 DNA reads as TGTGCCAGCAGCCCCCGACAGGGGTTGTCCGAGCAGTACTTC.

V usage is TRBV6-5 and J usage is TRBJ2-7; D unresolved. The CDR3 length is 13 residues. V lost 6 bases, J lost 3 bases, and 12 bases lay in between. Germline-derived CDR1 and CDR2 are MNHEY and SVGAGI. The CDR3, as DNA: TGTGCCAGCAGCCCGACTGTATACTACGAGCAGTACTTC. This codes for CASSPTVYYEQYF.

The rearrangement links TRBV5-4 to TRBJ1-3; D is uncertain. Trimming shortened V by 4 bases and J by 0 bases, and 5 bases separated the two germline ends. This CDR3 has 13 amino acids. Germline V gene data show CDR1 as SGHNT and CDR2 as YYREEE (reference sequence). CDR3 in DNA: TGTGCCAGCAGCCCGTCCTCTGGAAACACCATATATTTT. This gives the protein CASSPSSGNTIYF.

The chain recombines TRBV9 with TRBJ2-7, with a weak D call TRBD2 (6 bases). Germline values: CDR1 SGDLS, CDR2 YYNGEE. This CDR3 has 13 amino acids. Trimming removed 0 bases at V and 2 bases at J, with 6 bases between. CDR3 amino acids: CASSVGEAYEQYF. CDR3 DNA sequence: TGTGCCAGCAGCGTAGGGGAGGCCTACGAGCAGTACTTC.

The J gene is TRBJ2-1, the V gene TRBV7-2; TRBD2 agrees at 10 bases. Looked up from germline, CDR1 is SGHTA and CDR2 is FQGNSA. V was clipped by 1 base and J by 0 bases; unmatched bases: 6. The CDR3 loop spans 18 amino acids. In nucleotides, the CDR3 is TGTGCCAGCAGCTTAGTACTAGCGGGGTTGAGCTCCTACAATGAGCAGTTCTTC. This translates into CASSLVLAGLSSYNEQFF.

The chain couples TRBV30 to TRBJ1-1; 7 nucleotides line up with TRBD1. Germline CDR1 GTSNPN, CDR2 SVGIG (reference sequence). Losses at the gene ends were 3 bases for V and 0 bases for J; bases not matched to a gene: 4. This CDR3 region has 14 residues. The CDR3 spells CAWRTGQMNTEAFF. In DNA, the CDR3 is TGTGCCTGGAGGACGGGACAGATGAACACTGAAGCTTTCTTT.

A single count supports this clone. This sequence joins TRBV6-6 and TRBJ1-4, with 12 bases lining up with TRBD1. The CDR3 spans 15 residues. The J segment lost 7 bases and the V segment lost 5 bases, leaving 5 bases of the junction unmatched. CDR1 and CDR2 from the germline V gene are MNHNY and SVGAGI (reference sequence). CDR3 nucleotide sequence: TGTGCCAGCAGTACCGGGACAGGGGGCTCTGAAAAACTGTTTTTT. It specifies CASSTGTGGSEKLFF.

This clone was recorded many times. The genes are TRBV25-1 and TRBJ1-2; D is possibly TRBD1 (6 bases). V lost 1 base, J lost 1 base, and 13 bases lay in between. The CDR3 contains 16 residues. Germline CDR1 reads MGHDK; CDR2 reads SYGVNS. Here the CDR3 DNA reads TGTGCCAGCAGTGAATCAACCGGACAGATTAACTATGGCTACACCTTC. It translates to CASSESTGQINYGYTF.

The CDR3 spells CSVAGGDSYEQYF. The CDR3 DNA follows: TGCAGCGTTGCTGGAGGGGACTCCTACGAGCAGTACTTC. The J gene is TRBJ2-7, the V gene TRBV29-1, with D possibly being TRBD2 (6 bases). The CDR3 spans 13 residues. V gave up 4 bases and J gave up 0 bases, with 10 bases separating them. Germline-derived CDR1 and CDR2 are SQVTM and ANQGSEA.

The chain is built from TRBV5-1 and TRBJ2-1, with TRBD1 identical over 11 bases. Germline loops: CDR1 SGHRS, CDR2 YFSETQ. This CDR3 spans 16 amino acids. Trimming took 2 bases from V and 4 from J; bases not matched to a gene: 5. The CDR3 nucleotides are TGCGCCAGCAGCTTTCGGACAGGGGGCGTGTACAATGAGCAGTTCTTC. As protein: CASSFRTGGVYNEQFF. The variable domain in full, completed from reference TRBV5-1 and TRBJ2-1, reads KAGVTQTPRYLIKTRGQQVTLSCSPISGHRSVSWYQQTPGQGLQFLFEYFSETQRNKGNFPGRFSGRQFSNSRSEMNVSTLELGDSALYLCASSFRTGGVYNEQFFGPGTRLTVL.

A single count supports this clone. This chain joins TRBV5-1 and TRBJ1-1; TRBD1 agrees at 8 bases. The V and J ends lost 2 bases and 5 bases, in that order; junction bases with no gene match: 8. Germline CDR1 and CDR2: SGHRS and YFSETQ. The CDR3 extends over 15 amino acids. CDR3 residues: CASSFGDRGATEAFF. Here the CDR3 DNA reads TGCGCCAGCAGCTTCGGCGACAGGGGTGCAACTGAAGCTTTCTTT.

This rearrangement joins TRBV30 to TRBJ2-2; perhaps TRBD1 as D (5 bases). Germline-derived CDR1 and CDR2 are GTSNPN and SVGIG (reference sequence). This CDR3 region has 14 residues. The germline V and J ends were trimmed by 8 bases and 1 base, with 14 bases remaining between them. CDR3 region: CARRKTVNTGELFF. The DNA for the CDR3 is TGTGCCAGACGAAAGACAGTGAACACCGGGGAGCTGTTTTTT.

The chain joins TRBV5-6 to TRBJ1-6; 7 bases fit TRBD1. V shed 0 bases and J 0 bases; nucleotides not matched to a gene: 3. Germline V gives CDR1 SGHDT, CDR2 YYEEEE. The length of the CDR3 is 17 residues. CDR3 sequence: CASSLEPGGSYNSPLHF. Here the CDR3 DNA reads TGTGCCAGCAGCTTGGAGCCAGGGGGCTCCTATAATTCACCCCTCCACTTT.

The rearrangement joins TRBV28 to TRBJ1-2; D ambiguous. The CDR3 has 11 amino acids. The germline V gene has CDR1 MDHEN and CDR2 SYDVKM. Trimming removed 3 bases from V and 7 bases from J, with 6 bases in between. This chain's CDR3 is CASSFNSGYTF. In nucleotides, the CDR3 is TGTGCCAGCAGTTTTAACAGTGGCTACACCTTC.

The rearrangement uses TRBV10-1 and TRBJ2-1, with 10 positions matching TRBD2. The CDR3 has 15 amino acids. V lost 3 bases to trimming and J lost 7 bases; unmatched junction nucleotides: 6. Germline CDR1 reads WNHNN; CDR2 reads SYGVQD (reference sequence). Written as DNA, the CDR3 is TGCGCCAGCAGTGATCTAGCGGGGGCGGATAATGAGCAGTTCTTC. Its translation: CASSDLAGADNEQFF.

The chain links TRBV18 to TRBJ1-2; 7 positions match TRBD1. This CDR3 region has 13 residues. Germline V CDR1 and CDR2: KGHSH, LQKENI. The junction had 8 bases not matched to a gene; V was cut back by 6 bases and J by 7 bases. The CDR3, as DNA: TGTGCCAGCTCCCCAACAGGGGCCCCTGGCTACACCTTC. It yields the protein CASSPTGAPGYTF.

The CDR3 DNA follows: TGTGCCAGCAGCCGTGTTCAGGGAACTAATGAAAAACTGTTTTTT. This translates into CASSRVQGTNEKLFF. The rearrangement uses TRBV5-5 and TRBJ1-4, with D maybe TRBD1 (5 bases). Trimming removed 4 bases from V and 1 base from J, with 11 bases in between. CDR1 and CDR2 (germline): SGHKS, YYEKEE (reference sequence). The CDR3 extends over 15 amino acids. The full variable domain, its missing parts supplied by reference TRBV5-5 and TRBJ1-4, is DAGVTQSPTHLIKTRGQQVTLRCSPISGHKSVSWYQQVLGQGPQFIFQYYEKEERGRGNFPDRFSARQFPNYSSELNVNALLLGDSALYLCASSRVQGTNEKLFFGSGTQLSVL.

The V gene is TRBV5-5, the J gene TRBJ1-1, with D perhaps matching TRBD1 (6 bases). The CDR3 contains 13 residues. V lost 7 bases and J lost 4, with 14 bases in between. CDR1 is SGHKS, CDR2 YYEKEE, per germline (reference sequence). The CDR3 sequence: CASSSGVLTEAFF. The CDR3 nucleotides read TGTGCCAGCTCCTCAGGGGTCCTCACTGAAGCTTTCTTT.

The J gene is TRBJ2-5, the V gene TRBV9, with 8 bases matching TRBD1. Germline V gives CDR1 SGDLS, CDR2 YYNGEE. The CDR3 consists of 13 residues. V was pared by 3 bases and J by 5 bases, with 3 bases of the junction left unmatched. The chain's CDR3 is CASSARDRETQYF. CDR3 nucleotides: TGTGCCAGCAGCGCCCGGGACAGGGAGACCCAGTACTTC.

This clone was seen just once. V gene TRBV10-2 combines with J gene TRBJ2-7, with TRBD2 matching 13 bases. The CDR3 is made up of 14 amino acids. J lost 6 bases, V lost 7 bases, and 6 bases had no gene match. CDR1 and CDR2 (germline): WSHSY, SAAADI. CDR3 in amino acids: CASKTSGGAAEQYF. CDR3 DNA sequence: TGCGCCAGCAAAACTAGCGGGGGGGCCGCCGAGCAGTACTTC.

The DNA of the CDR3 is TGTGCCACCAGTCCCCGGCCCCGCGGAGTCCGGTATGGCACAGATACGCAGTATTTT. It specifies CATSPRPRGVRYGTDTQYF. This sequence joins TRBV15 and TRBJ2-3; D is unclear. The germline V gene encodes CDR1 LNHNV and CDR2 YYDKDF (reference sequence). This CDR3 spans 19 amino acids. The ends were cut back, 6 bases at V and 1 base at J, with 26 bases in the middle.

Here the CDR3 reads CASSGLAGGSSYNEQFF. CDR3 nucleotides: TGTGCCAGCAGCGGACTAGCGGGGGGGAGCTCCTACAATGAGCAGTTCTTC. The chain has TRBV9 and TRBJ2-1, with 14 bases fitting TRBD2. The CDR3 sequence is 17 residues long. After removal of 3 bases from V and 0 bases from J, the junction contained 2 bases not matched to a gene. Germline loops: CDR1 SGDLS, CDR2 YYNGEE. The full variable domain, completed using reference TRBV9 and TRBJ2-1, is DSGVTQTPKHLITATGQRVTLRCSPRSGDLSVYWYQQSLDQGLQFLIQYYNGEERAKGNILERFSAQQFPDLHSELNLSSLELGDSALYFCASSGLAGGSSYNEQFFGPGTRLTVL.

The chain is built from TRBV7-8 and TRBJ2-5; 8 bases fit TRBD2. The J segment lost 7 bases and the V segment lost 4 bases, leaving 14 bases of the junction unmatched. Germline CDR1 reads SGHVS; CDR2 reads FQNEAQ. This CDR3 comprises 16 residues. The CDR3 DNA follows: TGTGCCAGCAGCTCCGGGGGCGGGGGGCTTAAGCGGACCCAGTACTTC. This gives the protein CASSSGGGGLKRTQYF.

This clone was recorded once. V and J are TRBV5-5 and TRBJ1-1, with D uncertain. Looked up from germline, CDR1 is SGHKS and CDR2 is YYEKEE (reference sequence). With 3 bases removed from V and 6 bases from J, the gap between germline ends came to 6 bases. The CDR3 length is 11 residues. CDR3 nucleotide sequence: TGTGCCAGCAGCTCCCTCGCTGAAGCTTTCTTT. This translates into CASSSLAEAFF.

The chain combines TRBV10-3 with TRBJ2-1; possible D gene TRBD2, 5 bases. Trimming removed 2 bases from V and 2 bases from J, with 13 bases in between. The CDR3 is 16 residues long. Germline CDR1 is ENHRY and CDR2 is SYGVKD. DNA for the CDR3: TGTGCCATCAGTGAGCGAGGGTTCCCCCCCTACAATGAGCAGTTCTTC. It is translated as CAISERGFPPYNEQFF.

The V gene is TRBV5-6, the J gene TRBJ2-5, with a weak D call TRBD1 (6 bases). This CDR3 has 15 residues. Trimming stripped 5 bases from V and 5 bases from J, with 19 bases between. Per the germline V gene, CDR1 is SGHDT and CDR2 is YYEEEE. For the CDR3, the DNA is TGTGCCAGCAGAATTGGGGCAGGGGCGCAGGAGACCCAGTACTTC. Its translation: CASRIGAGAQETQYF.

The chain carries TRBV15 and TRBJ2-1, with no clear D. Germline V gene data show CDR1 as LNHNV and CDR2 as YYDKDF (reference sequence). The CDR3 sequence is 11 residues long. Between the trimmed V and J ends, which lost 5 bases and 4 bases, there was a span of 3 bases. In DNA, the CDR3 is TGTGCCACCAGCGTATACAATGAGCAGTTCTTC. Translating gives CATSVYNEQFF.

The rearrangement links TRBV5-5 to TRBJ1-6; D is ambiguous. Trimming pared 1 base from V and 0 bases from J, leaving 14 bases between. The CDR3 is made up of 18 amino acids. Germline V gene lookup returns CDR1 SGHKS and CDR2 YYEKEE (reference sequence). Written as DNA, the CDR3 is TGTGCCAGCAGCTTGTTATCGTACGGGAGCTCCTATAATTCACCCCTCCACTTT. The encoded protein is CASSLLSYGSSYNSPLHF.